This T cell receptor (beta chain) was captured in a study of blood T cell repertoires in COVID-19. Study-wide context: Samples of COVID-19 (acute and convalescent) were obtained from the United States, Italy and Spain. PBMCs, B-cell-depleted T cells, or T cells were the source of the cDNA or gDNA that made up the material.

Source study methods: Reference gene primer amplification yielded estimated nucleated cell counts. Libraries were prepared by immunoSEQ multiplex PCR; TCRdb keeps only in-frame clonotypes and omits some of them. The V and J calls and clone size come from that table; D and trimming were worked out from the DNA. The sample includes about 190,000 clones, roughly 88% of them seen just once. Followed over time, Seattle patients had been enrolled while infection was active. The CDR3 extends over 13 amino acids. CDR1 SGHNT and CDR2 YYREEE come from the germline V gene (reference sequence). The germline V and J ends were trimmed by 5 bases and 2 bases, with 10 bases remaining between them. This clone was seen a few times.

The receptor was isolated from an elderly man with COVID-19, enrolled during active disease. The rearrangement joins TRBV5-4 to TRBJ1-2; D perhaps matches TRBD1 (6 bases). The sequenced sample consisted of peripheral blood. CDR3 loop: CASRTGTNYGYTF. In DNA form, the CDR3 reads TGTGCCAGCAGGACAGGAACAAACTATGGCTACACCTTC.